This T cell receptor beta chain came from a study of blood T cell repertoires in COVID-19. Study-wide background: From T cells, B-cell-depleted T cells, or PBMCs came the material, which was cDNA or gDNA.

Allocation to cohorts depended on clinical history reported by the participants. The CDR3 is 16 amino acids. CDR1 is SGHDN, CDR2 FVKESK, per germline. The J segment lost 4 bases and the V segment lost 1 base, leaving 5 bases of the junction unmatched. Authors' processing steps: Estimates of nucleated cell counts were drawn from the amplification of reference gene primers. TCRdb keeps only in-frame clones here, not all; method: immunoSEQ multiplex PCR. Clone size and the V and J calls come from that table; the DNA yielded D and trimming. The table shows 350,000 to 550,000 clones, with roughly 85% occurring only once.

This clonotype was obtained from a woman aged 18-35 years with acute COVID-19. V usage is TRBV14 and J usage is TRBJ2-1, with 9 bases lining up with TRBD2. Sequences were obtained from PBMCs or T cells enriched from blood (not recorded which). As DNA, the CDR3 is TGTGCCAGCAGCCAAGTAGCGGGGGTCCTGTACAATGAGCAGTTCTTC. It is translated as CASSQVAGVLYNEQFF.